The 21 T cell receptor beta chains reported below all come from one sample, sequenced in a study of blood T cells in healthy people across ages. For the second PCR, which ran for 7 to 11 cycles, a sample-barcoded 5' primer and a J-beta primer mix were used. TCRdb reanalysed the 5' RACE reads using MiXCR and keeps one entry per CDR3 protein. The top ten hold about 0.69% of the sample, which has more than 900,000 distinct CDR3 sequences, almost 25% seen once. These same data were also listed under a study on T cells of mothers and their children.

The sample comprised blood. These receptors were obtained from a girl aged 2 to 9 in good health.

This chain connects TRBV9 to TRBJ2-5; D could derive from TRBD1 or TRBD2 (7 bases each). The CDR3 is 15 amino acids. CDR1 is SGDLS, CDR2 YYNGEE, per germline. Trimming pared 4 bases from V and 4 bases from J, leaving 17 bases between. The CDR3 here is CASSQRGGGGETQYF. The CDR3 DNA sequence: TGTGCCAGCAGCCAACGAGGGGGCGGGGGAGAGACCCAGTACTTC.

J is TRBJ2-2 and V is TRBV4-1, with 11 bases that match TRBD1. CDR1 and CDR2 from the germline V gene are MGHRA and YSYEKL. CDR3 length: 17 residues. V dropped 2 bases and J dropped 6; count of bases not matched to a gene: 8. The CDR3 sequence: CASSQWVGTGGSGELFF. The CDR3 bases are TGCGCCAGCAGCCAATGGGTCGGGACAGGGGGTTCCGGGGAGCTGTTTTTT.

The chain recombines TRBV28 with TRBJ2-2; the D is unclear. The CDR3 runs to 15 residues. Between the trimmed V and J ends, which lost 3 bases and 4 bases, there was a span of 12 bases. Germline V gene lookup returns CDR1 MDHEN and CDR2 SYDVKM. The CDR3 here is CASSFGVASTGELFF. The DNA for the CDR3 is TGTGCCAGCAGTTTTGGGGTAGCCAGCACCGGGGAGCTGTTTTTT.

This clonotype was counted between two and nine times. J is TRBJ2-6 and V is TRBV6-1; no definite D call. Germline CDR1 MNHNS, CDR2 SASEGT. The CDR3 is 16 amino acids. The V end lost 1 base, the J end lost 3 bases, and 10 bases lay between the germline ends. The CDR3 spells CASSEGFIGGANVLTF. CDR3 nucleotide sequence: TGTGCCAGCAGTGAAGGGTTTATAGGTGGGGCCAACGTCCTGACTTTC.

The rearrangement joins TRBV10-3 to TRBJ1-4; D call uncertain. This CDR3 region has 11 residues. The germline gives CDR1 ENHRY, CDR2 SYGVKD. V lost 3 bases and J 7 bases, leaving 3 bases between the germline ends. CDR3 loop: CAISDGEKLFF. For the CDR3, the DNA is TGTGCCATCAGTGACGGTGAAAAACTGTTTTTT.

The chain links TRBV7-8 to TRBJ2-4, with 8 bases fitting TRBD2. J lost 8 bases, V lost 5 bases, and 8 bases had no gene match. There are 14 residues in the CDR3. Germline-derived CDR1 and CDR2 are SGHVS and FQNEAQ. CDR3 protein: CASSPGPGGDIQYF. In DNA, the CDR3 is TGTGCCAGCAGCCCGGGCCCGGGAGGGGACATTCAGTACTTC.

The chain carries TRBV12-3 or TRBV12-4 and TRBJ2-5; D is perhaps TRBD2 (6 bases). V lost 5 bases, J lost 5 bases, and 12 bases lay in between. This CDR3 has 13 residues. The CDR3 here is CASSIREVETQYF. For the CDR3, the DNA is TGTGCCAGCAGTATCAGGGAGGTGGAGACCCAGTACTTC.

The chain has TRBV4-2 and TRBJ2-5; TRBD2 matches at 7 bases. Germline V lookup: CDR1 LGHNA, CDR2 YNFKEQ. J lost 5 bases, V lost 1 base, and 19 bases had no gene match. The CDR3 sequence is 19 residues long. CDR3 coding DNA: TGTGCCAGCAGCCAAGGGCTTTCGAGGAGGGAGGGCCGAGGGGAGACCCAGTACTTC. This encodes CASSQGLSRREGRGETQYF.

The genes are TRBV29-1 and TRBJ2-5; the D gene is possibly TRBD2 (6 bases). The assigned J gene may be wrong: the sequence end matches TRBJ2-7 better. The CDR3 contains 13 residues. The V gene's germline CDR1 is SQVTM and CDR2 ANQGSEA. The CDR3 DNA follows: TGCAGCGTTTTAGCGGAATACACCTACGAGCAGTACTTC. Translating gives CSVLAEYTYEQYF.

This clonotype was seen many times. The CDR3 bases are TGTGCCAGCAGTTTACTCGATGAGCAGTTCTTC. This encodes CASSLLDEQFF. This chain joins TRBV7-9 and TRBJ2-1, with D unclear. V was trimmed by 6 bases and J by 8 bases, leaving 8 bases between them. Germline assignment: CDR1 SEHNR and CDR2 FQNEAQ (reference sequence). The CDR3 has 11 residues.

Notes on this clonotype: An end of the junction does not agree with germline; a read error may underlie this. The rearrangement joins TRBV5-1 to TRBJ2-1, with D possibly being TRBD2 (7 bases). This CDR3 is 15 amino acids long. The germline V gene has CDR1 SGHRS and CDR2 YFSETQ. CDR3 DNA sequence: TGTGCCAGCAGCTTGGGCCGGGGGGCTCCCAATGAGCAGTTCTTC. Protein product: CASSLGRGAPNEQFF.

The rearrangement joins TRBV5-6 to TRBJ2-1; D not certain. Trimming removed 3 bases from V and 8 bases from J, with 9 bases in between. Germline V gives CDR1 SGHDT, CDR2 YYEEEE. The CDR3 sequence is 12 residues long. The CDR3 DNA follows: TGTGCCAGCAGCTCCACATTCCATGAGCAGTTCTTC. Residues: CASSSTFHEQFF.

The chain couples TRBV3-1 to TRBJ2-4; possibly TRBD1 for D (5 bases). The CDR3 is made up of 12 amino acids. The germline V and J ends were trimmed by 4 bases and 9 bases, with 10 bases remaining between them. Germline-derived CDR1 and CDR2 are LGHDT and YNNKEL (reference sequence). The CDR3 loop reads CASSLTRGIQYF. CDR3 in DNA: TGTGCCAGCAGCCTGACAAGGGGCATTCAGTACTTC.

This clonotype was counted between two and nine times. CDR3 nucleotide sequence: TGCGCCAGCACCGACAGGGGGGACTACGAGCAGTACTTC. It codes for CASTDRGDYEQYF. This rearrangement joins TRBV10-2 to TRBJ2-5; TRBD1 aligns across 9 bases. The last part of the DNA fits TRBJ2-7 better; the J call may be wrong. This CDR3 has 13 amino acids. Looked up from germline, CDR1 is WSHSY and CDR2 is SAAADI.

This clonotype came up once. The chain is built from TRBV3-1 and TRBJ2-5, with D unclear. The DNA end is more similar to TRBJ2-7, so the J call may be wrong. This CDR3 has 13 residues. The germline V gene has CDR1 LGHDT and CDR2 YNNKEL (reference sequence). CDR3 sequence (DNA): TGTGCCAGCAGCCAATGGTACGGCTACGAGCAGTACTTC. Translated: CASSQWYGYEQYF.

The V and J genes are TRBV20-1 and TRBJ2-7; 7 nucleotides align to TRBD2. Gene TRBJ2-1 matches the end of the DNA better, so the J call may be wrong. The CDR3 sequence is 16 residues long. Germline CDR1 and CDR2: DFQATT and SNEGSKA (reference sequence). This CDR3 is CSAHSGSGGRDNEQFF. For the CDR3, the DNA is TGCAGTGCCCACTCGGGATCTGGGGGGAGGGACAATGAGCAGTTCTTC.

This clonotype has just a few counts. V and J are TRBV11-2 and TRBJ2-7, with D unresolved. The CDR3 has 13 amino acids. V shed 6 bases and J shed 3 bases, with 12 bases lying between them. The V gene's germline CDR1 is SGHAT and CDR2 FQNNGV. DNA for the CDR3: TGTGCCAGCAGGCCCAGGTCCCGCTACGAGCAGTACTTC. Protein sequence: CASRPRSRYEQYF.

The CDR3 loop is CASSKEAGNGYTF. CDR3 DNA: TGTGCCAGCAGCAAAGAGGCAGGGAATGGCTACACCTTC. This chain uses TRBV21-1 with TRBJ1-2; the tabulated D call, TRBD1, remains unverified against the DNA. TRBV21-1 is a documented pseudogene. The CDR3 length is 13 residues.

This clonotype turned up a few times. The chain has TRBV20-1 and TRBJ2-6, with a tentative D call TRBD1 (5 bases). V was shortened by 1 base and J by 1 base, with 8 bases between the two germline ends. CDR3 size: 15 residues. CDR1 is DFQATT and CDR2 is SNEGSKA in the germline V gene (reference sequence). The CDR3 sequence is CSARVQGSGANVLTF. The CDR3 DNA reads TGCAGTGCTAGAGTCCAGGGATCTGGGGCCAACGTCCTGACTTTC.

V is TRBV5-1 and J is TRBJ2-7, with TRBD1 matching over 7 bases. V shed 3 bases and J 0 bases; nucleotides not matched to a gene: 18. The CDR3 runs to 19 residues. The germline V gene encodes CDR1 SGHRS and CDR2 YFSETQ. CDR3 sequence: CASSSTGSTASSGSYEQYF. Written as DNA, the CDR3 is TGCGCCAGCAGCTCGACAGGGAGCACGGCATCGAGCGGCTCCTACGAGCAGTACTTC.

This clonotype was seen only a few times. The chain combines TRBV27 with TRBJ1-4; D gene ambiguous. CDR1 is MNHEY, CDR2 SMNVEV, per germline (reference sequence). This CDR3 has 15 residues. Trimming removed 5 bases from V and 0 bases from J, with 10 bases in between. CDR3 DNA sequence: TGTGCCAGCAGTCCGACCGGGCCAACTAATGAAAAACTGTTTTTT. It yields the protein CASSPTGPTNEKLFF.